Following are 21 T cell receptor beta chains from one sample sequenced in a study of T cells in localized non-small cell lung cancer. The repertoire was sequenced with immunoSEQ multiplex PCR; TCRdb's copy has only in-frame clones and lacks some. The sample has 20,000 to 30,000 clones, 92% seen once; the top ten hold 13% to 15%. The source material was peripheral blood, sampled before any cancer treatment. The receptors originated from a man aged 40 to 75 with stage III squamous cell lung carcinoma.

The genes are TRBV7-3 and TRBJ1-1; tentative D call: TRBD1 (5 bases). In germline, CDR1 is SGHTA, CDR2 FQGTGA. The CDR3 extends over 14 amino acids. Trimming took off 7 bases at V and 1 base at J, with 13 bases between the two ends. This CDR3 is CASNATGRNTEAFF. The CDR3 DNA reads TGTGCCAGCAACGCGACGGGACGGAACACTGAAGCTTTCTTT. The variable domain in full, completed from reference TRBV7-3 and TRBJ1-1, reads GAGVSQTPSNKVTEKGKYVELRCDPISGHTALYWYRQSLGQGPEFLIYFQGTGAADDSGLPNDRFFAVRPEGSVSTLKIQRTERGDSAVYLCASNATGRNTEAFFGQGTRLTVV.

The genes are TRBV7-3 and TRBJ2-1, with a possible D match to TRBD2 (5 bases). The CDR3 runs 13 residues. Trimming cost V 5 bases and J 6 bases, with 11 bases left between them. CDR1 is SGHTA and CDR2 is FQGTGA in the germline V gene. CDR3 nucleotide sequence: TGTGCCAGCAGCCCGAGGACTGCCAATGAGCAGTTCTTC. It is translated as CASSPRTANEQFF.

J is TRBJ2-3 and V is TRBV18; 15 bases line up with TRBD2. Per germline, CDR1 KGHSH and CDR2 LQKENI. Trimming took 4 bases from V and 6 from J; bases not matched to a gene: 14. The CDR3 totals 19 residues. CDR3 in DNA: TGTGCCAGCTCACGGAGACCGGGACTAGCGGGAGGAGGGCCGGATACGCAGTATTTT. This encodes CASSRRPGLAGGGPDTQYF.

The V and J genes are TRBV4-3 and TRBJ1-2; the D is unclear. Germline V gene data show CDR1 as LGHNA and CDR2 as YSLEER. The length of the CDR3 is 15 residues. The V end lost 0 bases, the J end lost 8 bases, and 16 bases lay between the germline ends. CDR3 DNA sequence: TGCGCCAGCAGCCAAGATCAGAGTGTACCGGGAGGCTACACCTTC. It specifies CASSQDQSVPGGYTF.

The V call is TRBV6-5, the J call TRBJ2-7; D gene unclear. V was clipped by 4 bases and J by 6 bases, with 10 bases between them. Germline loops: CDR1 MNHEY, CDR2 SVGAGI. The CDR3 runs 12 residues. This chain's CDR3 is CASSFVRGEQYF. The CDR3 DNA reads TGTGCCAGCAGTTTCGTACGTGGCGAGCAGTACTTC.

V gene TRBV5-5 combines with J gene TRBJ1-3, with D maybe TRBD1 (5 bases). Germline CDR1 is SGHKS and CDR2 is YYEKEE (reference sequence). Trimming took off 2 bases at V and 0 bases at J, with 6 bases between the two ends. The CDR3 totals 14 residues. DNA of the CDR3: TGTGCCAGCAGCTTCGGGACCTCTGGAAACACCATATATTTT. As protein: CASSFGTSGNTIYF.

V and J are TRBV5-1 and TRBJ2-5, with TRBD2 identical over 10 bases. V was pared by 4 bases and J by 0 bases, with 6 bases of the junction left unmatched. Germline V gene data show CDR1 as SGHRS and CDR2 as YFSETQ. CDR3 size: 16 residues. The DNA for the CDR3 is TGCGCCAGCAGCCCGGGACTAGCGTCGTACCAAGAGACCCAGTACTTC. It is translated as CASSPGLASYQETQYF.

V usage is TRBV5-4 and J usage is TRBJ1-6; D is ambiguous. V dropped 4 bases and J dropped 0 bases, with 14 bases sitting between them. Looked up from germline, CDR1 is SGHNT and CDR2 is YYREEE (reference sequence). CDR3 size: 17 residues. The CDR3 DNA is TGTGCCAGCAGCCCCGGCCCCCGCCGCTCCTATAATTCACCCCTCCACTTT. This translates into CASSPGPRRSYNSPLHF.

The chain recombines TRBV28 with TRBJ1-1, with no clear D. The CDR3 spans 14 residues. Germline V gene lookup returns CDR1 MDHEN and CDR2 SYDVKM. V was cut by 3 bases and J by 5 bases, with 13 bases left in between. The CDR3 nucleotides read TGTGCCAGCAGTTTTCGGCAGAGGGAAACTGAAGCTTTCTTT. Residues: CASSFRQRETEAFF. The entire variable domain, with the rest obtained from reference TRBV28 and TRBJ1-1, is as follows: DVKVTQSSRYLVKRTGEKVFLECVQDMDHENMFWYRQDPGLGLRLIYFSYDVKMKEKGDIPEGYSVSREKKERFSLILESASTNQTSMYLCASSFRQRETEAFFGQGTRLTVV.

The V gene is TRBV19, the J gene TRBJ1-1, with D unresolved. Germline V gene data show CDR1 as LNHDA and CDR2 as SQIVND (reference sequence). The CDR3 has 15 amino acids. Trimming took 4 bases from V and 3 from J, leaving 15 bases between them. CDR3 nucleotides: TGTGCCAGTAGTACTCTCTCGACCGTAGACACTGAAGCTTTCTTT. As protein: CASSTLSTVDTEAFF. Full variable domain (outside the CDR3, taken from reference TRBV19 and TRBJ1-1): DGGITQSPKYLFRKEGQNVTLSCEQNLNHDAMYWYRQDPGQGLRLIYYSQIVNDFQKGDIAEGYSVSREKKESFPLTVTSAQKNPTAFYLCASSTLSTVDTEAFFGQGTRLTVV.

J is TRBJ2-2 and V is TRBV4-2; the D gene is possibly TRBD1 (6 bases). CDR3 length: 16 amino acids. Germline CDR1 and CDR2: LGHNA and YNFKEQ. Trimming stripped 1 base from V and 2 bases from J, with 11 bases between. The CDR3 loop is CASSQVAGVNTGELFF. CDR3 nucleotide sequence: TGTGCCAGCAGCCAAGTGGCAGGGGTAAACACCGGGGAGCTGTTTTTT.

This sequence joins TRBV7-2 and TRBJ1-5, with D perhaps TRBD1 (6 bases). Per the germline V gene, CDR1 is SGHTA and CDR2 is FQGNSA. The V and J ends lost 5 bases and 0 bases respectively, with 20 bases between them. The CDR3 is 18 amino acids. Written as DNA, the CDR3 is TGTGCCAGCAGCCCTGCCCGAGGGACACCCTATAGCAATCAGCCCCAGCATTTT. Its protein product is CASSPARGTPYSNQPQHF.

This rearrangement joins TRBV7-9 to TRBJ1-2; 9 bases agree with TRBD1. Trimming took 3 bases from V and 4 from J; bases not matched to a gene: 0. Germline CDR1 is SEHNR and CDR2 is FQNEAQ (reference sequence). The CDR3 runs to 13 residues. The CDR3 region has the DNA TGTGCCAGCAGCTTGGGACAGGGCTATGGCTACACCTTC. This gives the protein CASSLGQGYGYTF.

This clone was picked up one time. The chain is built from TRBV19 and TRBJ2-3; 7 nucleotides line up with TRBD1. The CDR3 spans 13 residues. From germline, CDR1 is LNHDA and CDR2 SQIVND (reference sequence). After removal of 7 bases from V and 2 bases from J, the junction contained 3 bases not matched to a gene. CDR3 loop: CASTGQDTDTQYF. DNA for the CDR3: TGTGCCAGTACCGGACAGGACACAGATACGCAGTATTTT.

This rearrangement joins TRBV5-1 to TRBJ1-2, with D tentatively TRBD1 (6 bases). The CDR3 is 12 amino acids. Germline V gene sequence: CDR1 SGHRS, CDR2 YFSETQ. Trimming cost V 4 bases and J 5 bases, with 9 bases left between them. In nucleotides, the CDR3 is TGCGCCAGCAGCGAGGGACAATATGGCTACACCTTC. Its translation: CASSEGQYGYTF.

This clone was observed once. The rearrangement links TRBV29-1 to TRBJ1-5, with no clear D. The germline V gene encodes CDR1 SQVTM and CDR2 ANQGSEA. The ends were cut back, 4 bases at V and 3 bases at J, with 7 bases in the middle. The CDR3 totals 12 residues. CDR3 region: CSVGSFNQPQHF. The CDR3 region has the DNA TGCAGCGTTGGGAGTTTCAATCAGCCCCAGCATTTT.

The chain couples TRBV15 to TRBJ2-1; D uncertain. V lost 3 bases and J lost 6, with 6 bases in between. CDR3 length: 12 amino acids. CDR1 is LNHNV and CDR2 is YYDKDF in the germline V gene (reference sequence). CDR3 residues: CATSRVPNEQFF. CDR3 bases: TGTGCCACCAGCAGGGTCCCCAATGAGCAGTTCTTC.

This CDR3 is CASSQEVVRSTDEQFF. As DNA, the CDR3 is TGTGCCAGCAGCCAAGAGGTGGTAAGATCGACCGATGAGCAGTTCTTC. This chain uses TRBV14 with TRBJ2-1; no clear D. The germline V gene encodes CDR1 SGHDN and CDR2 FVKESK. V was clipped by 0 bases and J by 8 bases, with 17 bases between them. The CDR3 loop spans 16 amino acids.

V and J are TRBV5-6 and TRBJ1-5; TRBD1 might be the D (6 bases). Germline-derived CDR1 and CDR2 are SGHDT and YYEEEE. The V end was cut by 3 bases, the J end by 2 bases, with 12 bases between. The CDR3 contains 15 residues. CDR3 residues: CASSSQGRGNQPQHF. Written as DNA, the CDR3 is TGTGCCAGCAGCTCACAGGGTCGAGGCAATCAGCCCCAGCATTTT. Full variable domain (rest looked up from reference TRBV5-6 and TRBJ1-5): DAGVTQSPTHLIKTRGQQVTLRCSPKSGHDTVSWYQQALGQGPQFIFQYYEEEERQRGNFPDRFSGHQFPNYSSELNVNALLLGDSALYLCASSSQGRGNQPQHFGDGTRLSIL.

V and J are TRBV6-5 and TRBJ2-7; 8 nucleotides match TRBD1. The J segment lost 2 bases and the V segment lost 10 bases, leaving 13 bases of the junction unmatched. Germline lookup yields CDR1 MNHEY and CDR2 SVGAGI. This CDR3 is built from 15 residues. DNA for the CDR3: TGTGCCACTTCACCCCCCCCCAGGGGGCCCTACGAGCAGTACTTC. This encodes CATSPPPRGPYEQYF.

V is TRBV7-9 and J is TRBJ1-2, with 11 positions matching TRBD1. The V segment lost 5 bases and the J segment 8 bases; nucleotides outside the gene matches: 13. The germline V gene encodes CDR1 SEHNR and CDR2 FQNEAQ (reference sequence). This CDR3 is 16 amino acids long. The CDR3 protein is CASSLLAGQGGKGYTF. The CDR3 bases are TGTGCCAGCAGCCTTCTTGCGGGACAGGGGGGCAAGGGCTACACCTTC. The entire variable domain, with the rest obtained from reference TRBV7-9 and TRBJ1-2, is as follows: DTGVSQNPRHKITKRGQNVTFRCDPISEHNRLYWYRQTLGQGPEFLTYFQNEAQLEKSRLLSDRFSAERPKGSFSTLEIQRTEQGDSAMYLCASSLLAGQGGKGYTFGSGTRLTVV.